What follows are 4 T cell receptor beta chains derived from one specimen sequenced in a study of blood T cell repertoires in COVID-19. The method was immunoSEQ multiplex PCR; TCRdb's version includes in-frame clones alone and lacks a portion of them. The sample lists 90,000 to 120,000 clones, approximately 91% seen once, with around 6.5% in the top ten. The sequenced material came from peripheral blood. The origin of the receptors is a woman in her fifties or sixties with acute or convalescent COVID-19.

CDR3 DNA sequence: TGCGCCAGCAGCTCGGGACAGGGAAATCCCTCTGGAAACACCATATATTTT. As protein: CASSSGQGNPSGNTIYF. The chain employs TRBV5-1 and TRBJ1-3; 9 bases align to TRBD1. Germline V gene sequence: CDR1 SGHRS, CDR2 YFSETQ. This CDR3 has 17 residues. V dropped 3 bases and J dropped 0; count of bases not matched to a gene: 7.

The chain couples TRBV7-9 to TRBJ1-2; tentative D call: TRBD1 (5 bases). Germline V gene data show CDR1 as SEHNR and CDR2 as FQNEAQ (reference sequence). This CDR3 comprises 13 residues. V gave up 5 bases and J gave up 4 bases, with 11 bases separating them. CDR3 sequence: CASSLQGAYGYTF. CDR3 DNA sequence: TGTGCCAGCAGCCTCCAGGGCGCCTATGGCTACACCTTC.

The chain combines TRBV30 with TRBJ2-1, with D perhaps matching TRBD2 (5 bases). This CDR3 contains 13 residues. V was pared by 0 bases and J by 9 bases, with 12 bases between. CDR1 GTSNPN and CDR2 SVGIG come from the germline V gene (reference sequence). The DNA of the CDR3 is TGTGCCTGGAGTGTACGGGAAAACCTTGAGCAGTTCTTC. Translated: CAWSVRENLEQFF.

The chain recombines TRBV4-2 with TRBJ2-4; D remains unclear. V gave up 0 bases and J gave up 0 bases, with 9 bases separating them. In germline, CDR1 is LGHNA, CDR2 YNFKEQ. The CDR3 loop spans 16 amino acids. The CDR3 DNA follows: TGTGCCAGCAGCCAAGAAGGAGCGCTAGCCAAAAACATTCAGTACTTC. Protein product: CASSQEGALAKNIQYF.